Each of the 6 T cell receptor beta chains below was sequenced from the same sample in a study of vaccination effects on CD4 cells after COVID-19. The repertoire was sequenced with immunoSEQ multiplex PCR; TCRdb's copy has only in-frame clones and lacks some. The table includes about 27,000 clones, approximately 83% detected once. No antigen is known for these receptors. Sequencing was preceded by expansion of antigen-specific CD4+ T cells with viral peptide pools in the ViraFEST assay. CD4+ T cells were isolated after 10 days of culture. The participants, recipients of two vaccine doses, got either BNT162b2 or mRNA-1273. This sample comprised CD4+ T cells from PBMCs cultured with HCoV-NL63 spike peptides, obtained after COVID-19 vaccination. All receptors come from a human donor who received a COVID-19 vaccine. Some clones in this sample may be carry-over from other donors' samples.

The chain couples TRBV5-1 to TRBJ2-1; TRBD2 aligns across 8 bases. The ends lost 0 bases at V and 7 bases at J; junction bases unmatched: 6. The CDR3 has 15 residues. Germline values: CDR1 SGHRS, CDR2 YFSETQ. The DNA of the CDR3 is TGCGCCAGCAGCTTGGGGGCGGGGGGACATAATGAGCAGTTCTTC. Encoded protein: CASSLGAGGHNEQFF.

This CDR3 is CASSLGFSRGYGYTF. The CDR3 coding sequence is TGTGCCAGCAGCTTGGGTTTCTCAAGGGGCTATGGCTACACCTTC. The rearrangement links TRBV5-6 to TRBJ1-2, with D perhaps TRBD1 (5 bases). The CDR3 loop spans 15 amino acids. Germline CDR1 is SGHDT and CDR2 is YYEEEE. V lost 0 bases and J 4 bases, leaving 13 bases between the germline ends. Variable domain in full (rest from reference TRBV5-6 and TRBJ1-2): DAGVTQSPTHLIKTRGQQVTLRCSPKSGHDTVSWYQQALGQGPQFIFQYYEEEERQRGNFPDRFSGHQFPNYSSELNVNALLLGDSALYLCASSLGFSRGYGYTFGSGTRLTVV.

This sequence joins TRBV6-6 and TRBJ2-3; no reliable D call. The V gene lost 0 bases and the J gene lost 6 bases, with 4 bases spanning the gap. Germline assignment: CDR1 MNHNY and CDR2 SVGAGI (reference sequence). CDR3 length: 12 amino acids. The CDR3 coding sequence is TGTGCCAGCAGTTACTCGGTTGATACGCAGTATTTT. It yields the protein CASSYSVDTQYF.

The chain employs TRBV6-5 and TRBJ1-1; TRBD1 might be the D (6 bases). Between the trimmed V and J ends, which lost 7 bases and 1 base, there was a span of 13 bases. CDR1 and CDR2 (germline): MNHEY, SVGAGI. This CDR3 is built from 14 residues. The DNA for the CDR3 is TGTGCCAGCATAGGGGGTAAGGCGAACACTGAAGCTTTCTTT. Its translation: CASIGGKANTEAFF.

This clone was observed once. In DNA, the CDR3 is TGTGCCAGCTCACCGATAGCGGGGGGCCCTGGAGATACGCAGTATTTT. Protein sequence: CASSPIAGGPGDTQYF. The chain employs TRBV18 and TRBJ2-3, with TRBD2 matching 10 bases. The V and J ends lost 3 bases and 5 bases, in that order; junction bases with no gene match: 8. Germline-derived CDR1 and CDR2 are KGHSH and LQKENI. CDR3 length equals 16 residues.

This chain connects TRBV11-2 to TRBJ2-1, with 8 bases that match TRBD2. Germline V gene data show CDR1 as SGHAT and CDR2 as FQNNGV. Losses at the gene ends were 1 base for V and 0 bases for J; bases not matched to a gene: 2. This CDR3 region has 16 residues. This chain's CDR3 is CASSLGGRPSYNEQFF. The CDR3 bases are TGTGCCAGCAGCTTAGGCGGGAGGCCCTCCTACAATGAGCAGTTCTTC.